This paragraph covers one T cell receptor beta chain sequence. Its antigen is unknown. This sample was taken from a study of T cells in localized non-small cell lung cancer. V was pared by 4 bases and J by 7 bases, with 19 bases between. This CDR3 is 15 amino acids long. Germline V lookup: CDR1 LGHNA, CDR2 YNFKEQ. The repertoire was sequenced with immunoSEQ multiplex PCR; TCRdb's copy has only in-frame clones and lacks some. Here the sample spans some 64,000 clones, roughly 81% being singletons. Study results and caveats: When the top 100 tumor clones were examined, a median roughly 62 of them also appeared in the adjacent lung, which was paired and uninvolved. Uninvolved adjacent lung showed the highest T cell clonality, exceeding tumor.

The sample consisted of PBMCs, taken before any cancer treatment. The clonotype was recovered from a man aged 40 to 75 with stage II lung adenocarcinoma. J is TRBJ1-2 and V is TRBV4-2, with D possibly being TRBD1 (5 bases). The CDR3 reads CASSPLGQGLGGYTF. In DNA, the CDR3 is TGTGCCAGCAGCCCCCTGGGTCAGGGTCTGGGTGGCTACACCTTC.